This TCR beta chain was found in a study of shared clonotypes between healthy human individuals (dated by TCRdb to 2018 to 2020). For context, the study as a whole: Two women and a few men aged 18 to 49 years were included in the cohort. Libraries were prepared and TCR repertoires were sequenced by different laboratories using diverse techniques, in order to increase sequencing depth and limit assay-specific biases. To estimate repertoire size and how much clonotype sharing occurs between individuals, the study deeply sequenced the blood TCR repertoires of 5 or 6 healthy adults. For each donor, CD4 naive and CD4 memory were each given three plates, CD8 naive was given two plates, and CD8 memory was given one plate. Between about 0.9 and 9 billion PBMCs per donor were obtained by leukapheresis. What the work shows at the level of the full study, not this receptor alone: Even with the large sequencing depth, rarefaction of the sorted-subset datasets indicated that sequencing was incomplete. Pairwise subsampling indicated that sequencing depth was expected to affect the degree of clonotype sharing among donors. Estimated clonotype richness was generally larger for naive than for memory subsets. Because the study included a small number of donors, the genetic and exposure-history diversity represented was limited. Sharing across several donors was observed for roughly 5% of naive CD4, over 3% of naive CD8, 2.3% of memory CD4, and over 0.3% of memory CD8 clonotypes. Sampling was limited to blood, and TCR repertoires in tissue likely differ from TCR repertoires in blood. Higher generation probabilities were observed for clonotypes shared by all four sorted-subset donors than for non-shared clonotypes.

Healthy HIV-negative adults with no recently reported acute infections or vaccinations were included as donors. All donors were Caucasian adults living in Nashville, Tennessee, USA. Magnetic negative selection was used to enrich CD4+ T cells, after which naive cells were positively selected on CD45RA and the negative fraction became the memory subset. After blood collection by leukapheresis, PBMCs were isolated using Ficoll-Histopaque density gradient centrifugation and then cryopreserved in the vapor phase of liquid nitrogen. Purity and quantity of every magnetically sorted T cell population were checked by analytical flow cytometry. Genomic DNA was isolated from every sorted fraction and measured by UV absorbance on a Nanodrop 2000c. V and J lose 3 bases and 4 bases, and a span of 19 bases separates them. The CDR3 sequence holds 16 residues, the cysteine and phenylalanine included. Only the CDR3 DNA is retained, 48 bases long and in frame from the first base. The germline V gene (reference sequence) specifies GTSNPN as CDR1 and SVGIG as CDR2.

Using the deep immunoSEQ assay, multiplex PCR amplified TCR CDR3 regions from genomic DNA. For each cell subset, the extracted genomic DNA was distributed evenly across all wells of several immunoSEQ 96-well plates, and each plate served as one replicate. For sorted subsets, 200 to 250 ng genomic DNA, equal to 30,000 to 35,000 T cell genomes, was loaded into each replicate PCR. Purified libraries were quantified with a Qubit 3.0 fluorometer, sized on a Bioanalyzer 2100, and re-quantified with the KAPA Library Quantification kit. Every immunoSEQ 96-well plate was sequenced on a separate single-read 150-cycle Illumina NextSeq 550 flow cell. On the authors' methods: Because only junctional sequences without quality scores were contained in the immunoSEQ output, filtering matching that applied to full-length reads could not be performed. Sequences were annotated with PyIR, a Python wrapper for IgBLAST v1.9, and V/J genes and CDR3 were assigned using IMGT germline references. Reads with weak V/J assignments (E-value above 1e-6), missing CDR3, stop codons, out-of-frame junctions, or ambiguous translated residues were removed. V3J clonotypes were defined by identical inferred V gene, J gene, and CDR3 amino acid sequence. To compute the percentage overlap between repertoires, the number of shared unique clonotypes was divided by the size of the smaller repertoire. RTK rarefaction, the Chao1 estimator, and Recon v2.1 estimates of unobserved clonotypes were used to assess repertoire richness. OLGA was used to compute generation probabilities for all TCRbeta clonotypes that the gDNA method yielded from a handful of donors. TCRdb re-hosts the immuneACCESS table, in-frame sequences only. Its copies lack some clones; in the studies checked, an unresolved V gene accounts for under half of them, and the cause for the rest is not known. Clone size and the V and J calls come from that table; the DNA yielded D and trimming. The sample table contains fewer than 3 million clones; only one count was recorded for around 92% of them. The ten top clones hold roughly 0.34% of the sample.

With regard to this clone: The specificity of this receptor is unknown. Per-base quality was not reported, and no clone a single base away is much larger than it.

The source is a man aged 18 to 29 in good health. Some clones in this sample may be carry-over from other donors' samples. What was sequenced was naive CD4+ T cells from PBMCs. The cell subset or site label here, explained by the study, means: CD45RA+ positively selected. The chain links TRBV30 with TRBJ1-3; the D gene is perhaps TRBD1, from 6 matching bases. The DNA sequence is given as TGTGCCTGGAGCCCCCCCCGGGTAGGGGGAGGAAACACCATATATTTT. This translates into CAWSPPRVGGGNTIYF.